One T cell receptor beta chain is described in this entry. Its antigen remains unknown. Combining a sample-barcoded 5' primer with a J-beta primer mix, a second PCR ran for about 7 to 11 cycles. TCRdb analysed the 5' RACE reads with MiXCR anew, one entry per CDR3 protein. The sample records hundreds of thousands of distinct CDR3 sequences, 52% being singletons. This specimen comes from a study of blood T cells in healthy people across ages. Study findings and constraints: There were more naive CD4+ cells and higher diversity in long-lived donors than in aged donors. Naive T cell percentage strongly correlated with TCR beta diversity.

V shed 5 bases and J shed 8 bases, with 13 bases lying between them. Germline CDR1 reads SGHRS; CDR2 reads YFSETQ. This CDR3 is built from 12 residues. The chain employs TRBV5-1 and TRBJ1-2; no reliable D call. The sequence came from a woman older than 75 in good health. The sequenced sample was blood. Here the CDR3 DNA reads TGCGCCAGCAGGGAGGAGGCAGGCGGCTACACCTTC. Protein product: CASREEAGGYTF.